These 19 T cell receptor beta chains came from one sample sequenced in a study of T-cell memory formation after mild COVID-19. Each CDR3 protein is one row after TCRdb ran MiXCR on the 5' RACE reads. Of about 180,000 distinct CDR3 sequences detected, 16% appear once; the ten largest clones hold 2% to 2.5%. Source material: PBMCs or a T cell subset sorted from them (not recorded which). These TCRs come from an adult woman who had mild COVID-19 (a few samples of this study predate the infection). Cell type and time point are not known.

There are a few counts of this clonotype. One junction end does not reproduce the germline sequence, and a read error may be involved. This rearrangement joins TRBV20-1 to TRBJ1-2, with D unresolved. Germline lookup yields CDR1 DFQATT and CDR2 SNEGSKA (reference sequence). This CDR3 has 11 amino acids. CDR3 protein: CSALTPVNNPF. CDR3 in DNA: TGCAGTGCCTTAACACCAGTCAACAACCCTTTC.

This clonotype was seen a handful of times. The chain joins TRBV30 to TRBJ2-5; 7 nucleotides line up with TRBD2. Trimming took 3 bases from V and 1 from J; bases not matched to a gene: 14. Per the germline V gene, CDR1 is GTSNPN and CDR2 is SVGIG (reference sequence). CDR3 length: 17 amino acids. CDR3 sequence reads: CAWRSRASGRPQETQYF. The CDR3 region has the DNA TGTGCCTGGAGATCGAGGGCATCCGGGAGGCCCCAAGAGACCCAGTACTTC.

This chain joins TRBV3-1 and TRBJ2-1; TRBD2 aligns across 9 bases. With V trimmed by 4 bases and J by 8 bases, 12 bases remained unmatched. The CDR3 has 16 amino acids. Germline V lookup: CDR1 LGHDT, CDR2 YNNKEL (reference sequence). DNA for the CDR3: TGTGCCAGCAGCCTGTCTGCGGGAGGGCCAGGCGATGAGCAGTTCTTC. Translating gives CASSLSAGGPGDEQFF.

CDR3 in amino acids: CSAWETYNEQFF. CDR3 DNA sequence: TGCAGTGCTTGGGAGACTTACAATGAGCAGTTCTTC. The rearrangement uses TRBV20-1 and TRBJ2-1; D is possibly TRBD2 (5 bases). CDR1 and CDR2 (germline): DFQATT, SNEGSKA (reference sequence). This CDR3 contains 12 residues. V dropped 5 bases and J dropped 4 bases, with 9 bases sitting between them.

There are a few counts of this clonotype. V and J are TRBV12-3 or TRBV12-4 and TRBJ2-7, with D unclear. Trimming left V 5 bases short and J 4 bases short, with 12 bases between. This CDR3 contains 13 residues. CDR3 bases: TGTGCCAGCAGTCTACCCCCCACGTACGAGCAGTACTTC. Protein: CASSLPPTYEQYF.

This clonotype occurred once. This chain connects TRBV24-1 to TRBJ1-2; D perhaps matches TRBD1 (6 bases). The CDR3 contains 15 residues. CDR1 KGHDR and CDR2 SFDVKD come from the germline V gene. Trimming took 4 bases from V and 2 from J, leaving 13 bases between them. CDR3 in DNA: TGTGCCACCAGTGACTCCGGGACACCGAACTATGGCTACACCTTC. Translation gives CATSDSGTPNYGYTF.

The rearrangement joins TRBV29-1 to TRBJ2-2; D is uncertain. Germline V gene data show CDR1 as SQVTM and CDR2 as ANQGSEA. CDR3 length equals 12 residues. Trimming shortened V by 4 bases and J by 6 bases, and 9 bases separated the two germline ends. CDR3 nucleotides: TGCAGCGTTGCCCCGACTCCCGGGGAGCTGTTTTTT. It is translated as CSVAPTPGELFF.

This clonotype came up a few times. The V and J genes are TRBV5-4 and TRBJ2-1; no clear D. Germline CDR1 SGHNT, CDR2 YYREEE (reference sequence). The CDR3 is made up of 14 amino acids. Deletions cut 4 bases from V and 9 bases from J, with 17 bases between. This CDR3 is CASSPLAVGSEQFF. DNA for the CDR3: TGTGCCAGCAGCCCCCTGGCAGTGGGCAGTGAGCAGTTCTTC.

The CDR3 loop reads CASSLGQGSAGYTF. The DNA of the CDR3 is TGTGCCAGCAGCCTAGGACAGGGTAGTGCTGGCTACACCTTC. The chain employs TRBV7-8 and TRBJ1-2; 8 bases are a match to TRBD1. CDR1 and CDR2 from the germline V gene are SGHVS and FQNEAQ. V gave up 5 bases and J gave up 7 bases; unmatched junction bases: 9. The CDR3 extends over 14 amino acids.

This clonotype was seen more than once but under ten times. This chain joins TRBV5-1 and TRBJ2-4, with D tentatively TRBD2 (5 bases). The CDR3 covers 14 residues. V lost 1 base and J 12 bases, leaving 17 bases between the germline ends. Germline CDR1 is SGHRS and CDR2 is YFSETQ. This CDR3 is CASSLTSPPRDQYF. DNA of the CDR3: TGCGCCAGCAGCTTGACTTCACCCCCGAGGGATCAGTACTTC.

J is TRBJ2-3 and V is TRBV25-1; 9 bases are shared with TRBD2. CDR1 is MGHDK, CDR2 SYGVNS, per germline. This CDR3 contains 17 residues. The ends lost 2 bases at V and 0 bases at J; junction bases unmatched: 6. CDR3 sequence (DNA): TGTGCCAGCAGTGAAGAGCTAGCGGGATTCAGCACAGATACGCAGTATTTT. Translating it yields CASSEELAGFSTDTQYF.

In this sample, this clonotype turned up a few times. The CDR3 nucleotides read TGTGCCAGCAGCCCCCTAGCGGGGGGCCCCTACGAGCAGTACTTC. Translating it yields CASSPLAGGPYEQYF. This rearrangement joins TRBV7-2 to TRBJ2-7, with 11 bases aligning to TRBD2. Germline V gives CDR1 SGHTA, CDR2 FQGNSA. J was trimmed by 2 bases and V by 5 bases; bases with no gene match: 5. The CDR3 loop spans 15 amino acids. Full variable domain (rest looked up from reference TRBV7-2 and TRBJ2-7): GAGVSQSPSNKVTEKGKDVELRCDPISGHTALYWYRQSLGQGLEFLIYFQGNSAPDKSGLPSDRFSAERTGGSVSTLTIQRTQQEDSAVYLCASSPLAGGPYEQYFGPGTRLTVT.

V is TRBV11-3 and J is TRBJ2-5, with D possibly called TRBD1 or TRBD2 (5 bases each). The CDR3 loop spans 14 amino acids. Germline CDR1 SGHNT, CDR2 YENEEA. Trimming took off 2 bases at V and 5 bases at J, with 12 bases between the two ends. CDR3 nucleotides: TGTGCCAGCAGCTTACAGGGTGGCGGGGAGACCCAGTACTTC. Its protein product is CASSLQGGGETQYF.

The chain links TRBV7-9 to TRBJ2-7, with a tentative D call TRBD1 (5 bases). Trimming stripped 5 bases from V and 0 bases from J, with 14 bases between. The CDR3 is made up of 15 amino acids. Germline loops: CDR1 SEHNR, CDR2 FQNEAQ (reference sequence). The CDR3 nucleotides are TGTGCCAGCAGCACCGACAGTGCCAGCTCCTACGAGCAGTACTTC. This encodes CASSTDSASSYEQYF.

This chain connects TRBV5-4 to TRBJ2-7, with D tentatively TRBD1 (6 bases). Between the trimmed V and J ends, which lost 1 base and 5 bases, there was a span of 13 bases. Per the germline V gene, CDR1 is SGHNT and CDR2 is YYREEE (reference sequence). The CDR3 has 14 amino acids. The CDR3, as DNA: TGTGCCAGCAGCTTGTACAGGGAAGCCAACGAGCAGTACTTC. Its protein product is CASSLYREANEQYF.

The CDR3 sequence is CASSPLGASGVAYEQFF. The CDR3 DNA sequence: TGTGCCAGCAGCCCCCTAGGGGCTAGCGGCGTAGCTTATGAGCAGTTCTTC. The chain uses TRBV4-2 and TRBJ2-1, with 7 bases identical to TRBD2. Germline V CDR1 and CDR2: LGHNA, YNFKEQ. V lost 4 bases and J lost 8; bases outside the gene matches: 17. The CDR3 contains 17 residues.

The J gene is TRBJ2-5, the V gene TRBV18, with D hard to call. The CDR3 loop spans 14 amino acids. Trimming removed 0 bases from V and 2 bases from J, with 7 bases in between. Germline CDR1 is KGHSH and CDR2 is LQKENI. The CDR3 here is CASSPPSDQETQYF. CDR3 sequence (DNA): TGTGCCAGCTCACCACCGTCTGATCAAGAGACCCAGTACTTC.

The J gene is TRBJ2-7, the V gene TRBV5-5, with 7 bases that match TRBD1. Germline V gives CDR1 SGHKS, CDR2 YYEKEE (reference sequence). This CDR3 has 12 residues. The V gene end was trimmed by 6 bases and the J gene end by 7 bases; junction bases not matched to a gene: 7. CDR3 loop: CASTKTGEEQYF. The CDR3 DNA reads as TGTGCCAGCACCAAAACAGGGGAAGAGCAGTACTTC.

The chain recombines TRBV5-1 with TRBJ1-4; D gene uncertain. V dropped 5 bases and J dropped 0 bases, with 11 bases sitting between them. The CDR3 has 15 amino acids. Germline-derived CDR1 and CDR2 are SGHRS and YFSETQ. The CDR3, as DNA: TGCGCCAGCAGACGCGCTCTTGCAACTAATGAAAAACTGTTTTTT. Amino acids: CASRRALATNEKLFF.